This T cell receptor beta chain was captured in a study of regulatory T cells in long-lasting Graves disease. Broader study findings: Accuracy was possibly reduced by small sample size. The study found persistent patients shared more public clonotypes (over 2,500) than new patients (approximately 870). Patients with persistent Graves' had lower TCR diversity than newly diagnosed patients.

The germline V gene has CDR1 GTSNPN and CDR2 SVGIG (reference sequence). This CDR3 has 14 residues. Trimming removed 2 bases from V and 6 bases from J, with 16 bases in between. This clonotype has only a few counts. What it recognizes is unknown. Described time point: newly diagnosed GD, antithyroid drugs for less than 3 months. The TCR library was made from RNA that had been extracted from PBMCs in TRIzol. Investigators prepared the TCR beta libraries by applying iRepertoire HTBI primers and Arm-PCR of CDR3 regions. In TCRdb, the multiplex PCR reads were re-called with MiXCR into one record per CDR3 protein. Counted here are around 500,000 distinct CDR3 sequences, 15% to 20% occurring once; the ten biggest clones make up roughly 25%. These data were likewise used in another study, on T cells in Graves' hyperthyroidism and ophthalmopathy.

Source: peripheral blood mononuclear cells (PBMCs), taken at new diagnosis, from a patient treated with antithyroid drugs. The chain has TRBV30 and TRBJ1-2; D gene uncertain. The receptor was isolated from a woman aged 35 to 59 with Graves disease. This chain's CDR3 is CAWSPTVVTHGYTF. The CDR3 DNA reads TGTGCCTGGAGTCCCACAGTGGTAACCCATGGCTACACCTTC.